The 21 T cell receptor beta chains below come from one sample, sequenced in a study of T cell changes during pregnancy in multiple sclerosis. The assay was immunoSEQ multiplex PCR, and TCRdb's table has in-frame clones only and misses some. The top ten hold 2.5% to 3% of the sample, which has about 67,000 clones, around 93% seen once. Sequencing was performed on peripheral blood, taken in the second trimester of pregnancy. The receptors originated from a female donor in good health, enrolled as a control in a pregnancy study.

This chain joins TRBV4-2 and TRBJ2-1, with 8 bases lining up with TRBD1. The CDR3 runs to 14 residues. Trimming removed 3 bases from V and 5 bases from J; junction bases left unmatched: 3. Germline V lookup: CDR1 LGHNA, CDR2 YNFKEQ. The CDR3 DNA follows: TGTGCCAGCAGCCACGGGACAGGCCACAATGAGCAGTTCTTC. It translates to CASSHGTGHNEQFF.

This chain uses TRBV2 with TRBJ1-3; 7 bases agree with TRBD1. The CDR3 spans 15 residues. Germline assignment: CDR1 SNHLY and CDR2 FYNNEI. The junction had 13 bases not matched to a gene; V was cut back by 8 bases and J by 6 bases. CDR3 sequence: CASRGGFGQANTIYF. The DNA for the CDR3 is TGTGCCAGCCGGGGCGGTTTCGGACAGGCAAACACCATATATTTT.

The CDR3 protein is CASSAPPLTGGTDTQYF. As DNA, the CDR3 is TGTGCCAGCAGTGCCCCCCCGCTCACGGGAGGCACAGATACGCAGTATTTT. The chain joins TRBV2 to TRBJ2-3; D perhaps matches TRBD2 (6 bases). With 4 bases removed from V and 1 base from J, the gap between germline ends came to 18 bases. This CDR3 comprises 17 residues. Germline V gives CDR1 SNHLY, CDR2 FYNNEI.

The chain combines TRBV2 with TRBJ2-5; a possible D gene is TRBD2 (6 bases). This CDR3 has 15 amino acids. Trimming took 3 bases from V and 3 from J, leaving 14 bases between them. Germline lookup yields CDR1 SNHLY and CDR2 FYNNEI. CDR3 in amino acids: CASSEQGREEETQYF. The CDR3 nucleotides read TGTGCCAGCAGTGAGCAGGGTAGGGAGGAAGAGACCCAGTACTTC.

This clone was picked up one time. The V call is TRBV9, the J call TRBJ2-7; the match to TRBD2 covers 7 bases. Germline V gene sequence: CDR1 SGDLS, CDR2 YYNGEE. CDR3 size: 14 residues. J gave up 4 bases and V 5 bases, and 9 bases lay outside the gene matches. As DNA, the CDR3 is TGTGCCAGCAGTTCCGGGACTAAGGAGTACGAGCAGTACTTC. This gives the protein CASSSGTKEYEQYF. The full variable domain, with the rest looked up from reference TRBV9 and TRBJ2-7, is DSGVTQTPKHLITATGQRVTLRCSPRSGDLSVYWYQQSLDQGLQFLIQYYNGEERAKGNILERFSAQQFPDLHSELNLSSLELGDSALYFCASSSGTKEYEQYFGPGTRLTVT.

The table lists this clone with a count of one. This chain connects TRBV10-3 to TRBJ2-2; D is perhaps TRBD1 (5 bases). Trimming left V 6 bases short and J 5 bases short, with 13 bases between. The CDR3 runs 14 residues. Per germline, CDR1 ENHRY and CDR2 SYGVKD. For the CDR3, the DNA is TGTGCCATCAGATATCGACAGCTTACCGGGGAGCTGTTTTTT. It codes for CAIRYRQLTGELFF.

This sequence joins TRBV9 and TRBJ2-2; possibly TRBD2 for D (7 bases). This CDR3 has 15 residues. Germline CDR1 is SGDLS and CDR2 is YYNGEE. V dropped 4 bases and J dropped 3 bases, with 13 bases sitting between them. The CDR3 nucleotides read TGTGCCAGCAGCCGAACGGGGGGCTACACCGGGGAGCTGTTTTTT. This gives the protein CASSRTGGYTGELFF. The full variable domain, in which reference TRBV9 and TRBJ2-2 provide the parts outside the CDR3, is DSGVTQTPKHLITATGQRVTLRCSPRSGDLSVYWYQQSLDQGLQFLIQYYNGEERAKGNILERFSAQQFPDLHSELNLSSLELGDSALYFCASSRTGGYTGELFFGEGSRLTVL.

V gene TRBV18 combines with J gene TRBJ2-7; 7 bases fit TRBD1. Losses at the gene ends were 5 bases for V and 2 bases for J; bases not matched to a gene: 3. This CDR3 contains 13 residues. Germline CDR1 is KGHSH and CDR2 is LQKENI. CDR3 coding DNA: TGTGCCAGCTCAGTGGGACAGCCCTACGAGCAGTACTTC. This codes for CASSVGQPYEQYF.

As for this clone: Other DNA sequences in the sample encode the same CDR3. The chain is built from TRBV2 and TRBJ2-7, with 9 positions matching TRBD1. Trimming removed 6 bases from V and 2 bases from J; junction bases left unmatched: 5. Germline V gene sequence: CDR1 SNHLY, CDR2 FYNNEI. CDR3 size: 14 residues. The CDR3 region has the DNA TGTGCCAGCAGCGTTGGACAGGGGACCTACGAGCAGTACTTC. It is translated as CASSVGQGTYEQYF.

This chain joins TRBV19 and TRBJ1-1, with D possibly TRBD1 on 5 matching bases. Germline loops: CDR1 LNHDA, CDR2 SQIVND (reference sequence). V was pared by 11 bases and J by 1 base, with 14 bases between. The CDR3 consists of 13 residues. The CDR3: CASMGGPNTEAFF. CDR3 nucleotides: TGTGCCTCCATGGGGGGACCGAACACTGAAGCTTTCTTT.

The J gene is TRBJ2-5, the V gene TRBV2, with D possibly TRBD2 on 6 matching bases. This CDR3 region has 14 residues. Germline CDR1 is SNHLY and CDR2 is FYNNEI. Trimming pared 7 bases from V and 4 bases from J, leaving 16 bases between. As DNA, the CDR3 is TGTGCCAGCACCTCGGTGGGGGGACGAGAGACCCAGTACTTC. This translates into CASTSVGGRETQYF.

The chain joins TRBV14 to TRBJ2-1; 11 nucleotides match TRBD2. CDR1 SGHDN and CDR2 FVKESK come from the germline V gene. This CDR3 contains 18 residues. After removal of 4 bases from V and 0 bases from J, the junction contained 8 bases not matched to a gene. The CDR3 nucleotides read TGTGCCAGCAGCCCCACTAGCGGGGGCCCCCGCTCCTACAATGAGCAGTTCTTC. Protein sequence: CASSPTSGGPRSYNEQFF.

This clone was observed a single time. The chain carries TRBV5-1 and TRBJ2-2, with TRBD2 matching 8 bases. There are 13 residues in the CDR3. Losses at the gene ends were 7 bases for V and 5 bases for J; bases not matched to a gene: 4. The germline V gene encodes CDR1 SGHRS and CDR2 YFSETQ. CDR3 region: CASASGGTGELFF. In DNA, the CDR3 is TGCGCCAGCGCCTCGGGGGGGACCGGGGAGCTGTTTTTT.

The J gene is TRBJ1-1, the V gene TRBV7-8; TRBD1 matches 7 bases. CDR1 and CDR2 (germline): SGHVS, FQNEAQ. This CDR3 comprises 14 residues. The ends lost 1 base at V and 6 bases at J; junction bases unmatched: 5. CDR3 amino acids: CASSLVTGTPEAFF. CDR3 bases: TGTGCCAGCAGCTTAGTGACAGGGACCCCTGAAGCTTTCTTT.

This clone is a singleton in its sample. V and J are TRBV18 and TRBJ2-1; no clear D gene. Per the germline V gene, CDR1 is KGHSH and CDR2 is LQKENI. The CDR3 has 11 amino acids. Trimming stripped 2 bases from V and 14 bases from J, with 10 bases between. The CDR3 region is CASSPGRREFF. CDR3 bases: TGTGCCAGCTCACCAGGTAGAAGAGAGTTCTTC.

The CDR3 loop reads CASSLVQGHGYTF. DNA of the CDR3: TGTGCCAGCAGTTTAGTTCAGGGCCATGGCTACACCTTC. The gene calls are TRBV27 and TRBJ1-2; D is perhaps TRBD1 (5 bases). Germline V gene data show CDR1 as MNHEY and CDR2 as SMNVEV (reference sequence). This CDR3 comprises 13 residues. V was trimmed by 2 bases and J by 6 bases, leaving 10 bases between them.

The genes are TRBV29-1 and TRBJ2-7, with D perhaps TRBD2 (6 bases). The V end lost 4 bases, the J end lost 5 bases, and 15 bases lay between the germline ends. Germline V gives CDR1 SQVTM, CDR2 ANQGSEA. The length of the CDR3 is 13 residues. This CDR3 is CSVARGAGNEQYF. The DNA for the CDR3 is TGCAGCGTTGCCCGCGGGGCGGGCAACGAGCAGTACTTC.

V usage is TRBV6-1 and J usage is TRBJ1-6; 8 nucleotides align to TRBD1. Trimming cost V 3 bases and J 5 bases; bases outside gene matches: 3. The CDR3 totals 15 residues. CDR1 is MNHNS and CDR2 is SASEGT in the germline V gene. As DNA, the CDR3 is TGTGCCAGCAGTGAGCTGACAGGGGATAATTCACCCCTCCACTTT. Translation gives CASSELTGDNSPLHF.

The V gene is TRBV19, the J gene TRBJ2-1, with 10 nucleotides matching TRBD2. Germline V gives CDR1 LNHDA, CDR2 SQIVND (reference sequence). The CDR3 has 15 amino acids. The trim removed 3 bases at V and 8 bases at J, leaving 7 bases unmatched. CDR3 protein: CASSISSGSMYEQFF. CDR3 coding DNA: TGTGCCAGTAGTATCTCTAGCGGGAGTATGTATGAGCAGTTCTTC.

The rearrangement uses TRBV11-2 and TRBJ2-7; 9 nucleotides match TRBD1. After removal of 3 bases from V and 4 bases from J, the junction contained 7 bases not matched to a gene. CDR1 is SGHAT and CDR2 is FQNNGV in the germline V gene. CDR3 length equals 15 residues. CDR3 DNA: TGTGCCAGCAGCTTTAGTGTGGACAGGGGTTACGAGCAGTACTTC. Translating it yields CASSFSVDRGYEQYF.

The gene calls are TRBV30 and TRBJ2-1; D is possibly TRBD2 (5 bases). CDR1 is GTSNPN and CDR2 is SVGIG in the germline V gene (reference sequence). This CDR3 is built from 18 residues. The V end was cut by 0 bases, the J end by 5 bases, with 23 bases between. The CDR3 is CAWSVILVGGGSHNEQFF. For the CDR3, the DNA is TGTGCCTGGAGTGTAATACTCGTCGGCGGAGGTAGCCACAATGAGCAGTTCTTC.